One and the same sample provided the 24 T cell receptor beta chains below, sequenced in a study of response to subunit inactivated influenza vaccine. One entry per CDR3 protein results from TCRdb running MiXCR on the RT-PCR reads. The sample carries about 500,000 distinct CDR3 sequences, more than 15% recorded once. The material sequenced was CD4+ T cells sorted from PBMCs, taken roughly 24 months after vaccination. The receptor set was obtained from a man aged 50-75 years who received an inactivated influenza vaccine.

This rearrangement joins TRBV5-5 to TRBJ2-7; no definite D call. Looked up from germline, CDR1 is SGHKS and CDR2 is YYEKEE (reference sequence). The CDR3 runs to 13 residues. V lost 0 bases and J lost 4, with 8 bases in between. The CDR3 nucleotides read TGTGCCAGCAGCTTGGTTGTTAGTTACGAGCAGTACTTC. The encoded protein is CASSLVVSYEQYF.

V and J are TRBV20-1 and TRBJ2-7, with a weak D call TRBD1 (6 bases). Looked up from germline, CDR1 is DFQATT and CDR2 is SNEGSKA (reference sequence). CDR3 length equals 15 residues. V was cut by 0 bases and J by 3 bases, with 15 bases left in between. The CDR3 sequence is CSARDAPTGFYEQYF. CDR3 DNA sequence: TGCAGTGCTAGAGACGCGCCGACAGGATTCTACGAGCAGTACTTC.

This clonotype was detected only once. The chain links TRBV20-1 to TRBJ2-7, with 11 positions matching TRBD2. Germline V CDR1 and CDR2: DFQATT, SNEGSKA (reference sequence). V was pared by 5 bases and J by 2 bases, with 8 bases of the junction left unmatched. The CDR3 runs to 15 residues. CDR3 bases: TGCAGTGCTGGAGGGACTAGCGGATTTCCCTACGAGCAGTACTTC. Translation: CSAGGTSGFPYEQYF.

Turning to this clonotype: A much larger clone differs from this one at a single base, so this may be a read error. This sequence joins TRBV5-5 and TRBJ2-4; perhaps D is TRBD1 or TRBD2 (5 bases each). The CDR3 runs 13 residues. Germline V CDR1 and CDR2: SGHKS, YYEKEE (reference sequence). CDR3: CAGSSRDDNIQYF. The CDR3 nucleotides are TGTGCCGGCAGCTCCCGGGACGATAACATTCAGTACTTC.

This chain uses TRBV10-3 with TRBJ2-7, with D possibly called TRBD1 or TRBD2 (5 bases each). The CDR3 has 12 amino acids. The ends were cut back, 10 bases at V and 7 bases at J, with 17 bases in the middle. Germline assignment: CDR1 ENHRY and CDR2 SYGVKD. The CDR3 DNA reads TGTGCCACCCGTGGGGCAGGGAGTGAGCAGTACTTC. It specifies CATRGAGSEQYF.

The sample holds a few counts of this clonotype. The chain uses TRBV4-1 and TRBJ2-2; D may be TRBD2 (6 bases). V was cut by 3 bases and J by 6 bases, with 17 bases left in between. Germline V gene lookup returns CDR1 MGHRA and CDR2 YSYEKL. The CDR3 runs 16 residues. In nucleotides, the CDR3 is TGCGCCAGCAGCCAGAGATTGGGACTTCAACCCGGGGAGCTGTTTTTT. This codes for CASSQRLGLQPGELFF.

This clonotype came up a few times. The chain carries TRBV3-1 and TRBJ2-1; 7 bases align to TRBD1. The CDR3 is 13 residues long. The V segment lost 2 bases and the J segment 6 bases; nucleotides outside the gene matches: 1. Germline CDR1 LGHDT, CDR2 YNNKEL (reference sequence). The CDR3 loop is CASSQTGVNEQFF. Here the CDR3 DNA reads TGTGCCAGCAGCCAAACAGGGGTCAATGAGCAGTTCTTC.

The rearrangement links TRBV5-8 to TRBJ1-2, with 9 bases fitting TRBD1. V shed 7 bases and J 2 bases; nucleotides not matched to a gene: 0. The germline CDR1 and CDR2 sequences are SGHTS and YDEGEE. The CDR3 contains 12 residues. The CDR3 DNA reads TGTGCCAGCGGGACAGGGAACTATGGCTACACCTTC. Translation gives CASGTGNYGYTF.

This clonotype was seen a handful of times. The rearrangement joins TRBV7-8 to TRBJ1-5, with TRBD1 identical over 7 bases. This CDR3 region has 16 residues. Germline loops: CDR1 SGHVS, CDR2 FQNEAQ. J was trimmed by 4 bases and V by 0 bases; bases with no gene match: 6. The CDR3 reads CASSLAARGSNQPQHF. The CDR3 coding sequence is TGTGCCAGCAGCTTAGCGGCCAGGGGGTCGAATCAGCCCCAGCATTTT.

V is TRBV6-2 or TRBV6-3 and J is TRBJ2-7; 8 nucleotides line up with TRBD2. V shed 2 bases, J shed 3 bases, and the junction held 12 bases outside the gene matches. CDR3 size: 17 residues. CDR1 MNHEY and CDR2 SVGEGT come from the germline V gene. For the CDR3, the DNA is TGTGCCAGCAGTTACGCGGCGGGGGGATCTCGACACTACGAGCAGTACTTC. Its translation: CASSYAAGGSRHYEQYF.

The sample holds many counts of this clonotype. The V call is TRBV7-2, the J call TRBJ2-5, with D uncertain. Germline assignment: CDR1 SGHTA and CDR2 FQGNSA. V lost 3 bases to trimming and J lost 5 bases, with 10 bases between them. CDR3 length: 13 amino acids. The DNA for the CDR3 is TGTGCCAGCAGCTTTAGTCTCGGGGAGACCCAGTACTTC. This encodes CASSFSLGETQYF.

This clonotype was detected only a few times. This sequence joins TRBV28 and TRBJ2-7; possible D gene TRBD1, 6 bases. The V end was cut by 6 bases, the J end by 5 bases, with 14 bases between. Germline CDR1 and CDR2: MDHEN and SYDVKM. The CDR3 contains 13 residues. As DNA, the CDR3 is TGTGCCAGCAGATCGCCCAGGGGCCACGAGCAGTACTTC. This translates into CASRSPRGHEQYF.

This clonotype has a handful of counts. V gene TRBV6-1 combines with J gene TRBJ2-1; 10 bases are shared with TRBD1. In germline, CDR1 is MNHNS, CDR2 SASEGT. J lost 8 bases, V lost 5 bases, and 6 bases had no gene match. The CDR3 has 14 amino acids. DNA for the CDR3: TGTGCCAGCAGTAAGAGGACAGGGGGGTATGAGCAGTTCTTC. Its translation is CASSKRTGGYEQFF.

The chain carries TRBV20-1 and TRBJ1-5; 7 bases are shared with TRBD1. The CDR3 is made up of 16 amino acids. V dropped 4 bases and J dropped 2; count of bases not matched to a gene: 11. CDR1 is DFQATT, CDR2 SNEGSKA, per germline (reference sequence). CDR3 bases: TGCAGTGCTAAAGTCCACAGGGGATCCGGCAATCAGCCCCAGCATTTT. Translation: CSAKVHRGSGNQPQHF.

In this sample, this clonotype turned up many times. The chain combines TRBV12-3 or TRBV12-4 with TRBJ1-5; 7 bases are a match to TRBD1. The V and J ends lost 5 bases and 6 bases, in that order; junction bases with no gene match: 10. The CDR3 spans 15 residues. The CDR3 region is CASSRRQGAPQPQHF. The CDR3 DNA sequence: TGTGCCAGCAGTCGGAGACAGGGCGCGCCTCAGCCCCAGCATTTT.

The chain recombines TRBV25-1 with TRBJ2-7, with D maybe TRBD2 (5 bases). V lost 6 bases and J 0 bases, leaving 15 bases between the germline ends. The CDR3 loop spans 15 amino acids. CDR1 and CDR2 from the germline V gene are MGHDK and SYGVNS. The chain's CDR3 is CASRAGNRVSYEQYF. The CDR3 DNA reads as TGTGCCAGCAGGGCGGGCAACAGAGTCTCCTACGAGCAGTACTTC.

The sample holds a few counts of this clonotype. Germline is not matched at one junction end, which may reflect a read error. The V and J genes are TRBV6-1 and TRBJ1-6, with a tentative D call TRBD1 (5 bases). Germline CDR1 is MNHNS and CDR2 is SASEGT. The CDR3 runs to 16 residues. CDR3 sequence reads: CASSEVDTGYKSPLHF. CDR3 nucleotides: TGTGCCAGCAGTGAAGTAGATACAGGTTATAAATCACCCCTCCACTTT.

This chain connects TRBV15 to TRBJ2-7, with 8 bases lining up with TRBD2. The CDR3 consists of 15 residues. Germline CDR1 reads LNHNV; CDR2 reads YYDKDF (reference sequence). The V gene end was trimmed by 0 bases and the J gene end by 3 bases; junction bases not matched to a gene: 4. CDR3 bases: TGTGCCACCAGCAGAGAATTGGGACTAGGCTACGAGCAGTACTTC. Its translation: CATSRELGLGYEQYF.

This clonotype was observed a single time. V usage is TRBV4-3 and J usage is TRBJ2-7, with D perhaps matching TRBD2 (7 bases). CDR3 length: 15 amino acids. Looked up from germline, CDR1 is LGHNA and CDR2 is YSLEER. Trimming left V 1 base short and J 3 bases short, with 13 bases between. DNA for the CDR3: TGCGCCAGCAGCCAAGTTGGAGGGGGGGGCTACGAGCAGTACTTC. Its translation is CASSQVGGGGYEQYF.

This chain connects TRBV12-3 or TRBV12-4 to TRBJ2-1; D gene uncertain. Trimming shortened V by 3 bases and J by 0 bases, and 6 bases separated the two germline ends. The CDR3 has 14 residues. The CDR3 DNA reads TGTGCCAGCAGTTTTACCCGCTCCTACAATGAGCAGTTCTTC. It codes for CASSFTRSYNEQFF.

The CDR3 is CASSQEGTFYNEQFF. For the CDR3, the DNA is TGTGCCAGCAGCCAAGAGGGGACTTTCTACAATGAGCAGTTCTTC. The genes are TRBV3-1 and TRBJ2-1, with D maybe TRBD2 (6 bases). The CDR3 totals 15 residues. V shed 0 bases and J shed 3 bases, with 9 bases lying between them. Germline loops: CDR1 LGHDT, CDR2 YNNKEL (reference sequence).

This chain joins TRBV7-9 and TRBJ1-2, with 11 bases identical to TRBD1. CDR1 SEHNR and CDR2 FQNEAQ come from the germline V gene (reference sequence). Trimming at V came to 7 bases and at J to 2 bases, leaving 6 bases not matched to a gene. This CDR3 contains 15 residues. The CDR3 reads CASNIGDRGNYGYTF. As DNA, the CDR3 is TGTGCCAGCAACATCGGGGACAGGGGGAACTATGGCTACACCTTC.

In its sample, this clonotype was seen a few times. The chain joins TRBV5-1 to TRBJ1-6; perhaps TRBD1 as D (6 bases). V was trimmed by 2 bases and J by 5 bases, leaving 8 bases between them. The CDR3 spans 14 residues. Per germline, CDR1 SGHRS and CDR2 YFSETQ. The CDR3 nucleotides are TGCGCCAGCAGCTTATCAGGGGATAATTCACCCCTCCACTTT. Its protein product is CASSLSGDNSPLHF.

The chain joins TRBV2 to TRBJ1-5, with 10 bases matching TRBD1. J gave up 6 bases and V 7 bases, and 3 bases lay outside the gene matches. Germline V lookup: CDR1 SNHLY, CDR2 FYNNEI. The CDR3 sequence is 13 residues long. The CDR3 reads CASTGTGVQPQHF. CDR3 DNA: TGTGCCAGCACCGGGACAGGGGTTCAGCCCCAGCATTTT.